This TCR beta chain derives from a study of cytomegalovirus exposure and HLA in healthy donors. Study results and limitations: In a later analysis, HLA-associated beta chains showed higher expansion and lower generation probabilities than comparable chains. Investigators reported 164 TCR beta chains as tied to cytomegalovirus. Fewer N-insertions (relative to the roughly 700-donor mean) were reportedly seen in an Asian-associated ancestry cluster in a later analysis.

Amplification used 60 Vbeta primers and 13 Jbeta primers. The method was immunoSEQ multiplex PCR; TCRdb's version includes in-frame clones alone and lacks a portion of them. The sample records around 110,000 clones, 9.5% being singletons. As for this clone: Its antigen is not known. Different DNA sequences within this sample yield the same CDR3.

The CDR3 covers 15 residues. CDR1 SGHRS and CDR2 YFSETQ come from the germline V gene. V shed 0 bases and J shed 8 bases, with 17 bases lying between them. The chain combines TRBV5-1 with TRBJ1-2; tentatively, D is TRBD1 (5 bases). The sample was PBMCs. The TCR sequence derives from a man aged 25-45 years in good health and CMV-seronegative. CDR3: CASSLALGGDPGYTF. The CDR3 bases are TGCGCCAGCAGCTTGGCCCTAGGAGGGGATCCGGGCTACACCTTC.